A selection of T cell receptor beta chains follows, all from one sample in a study of blood T cells in healthy people across ages. Each CDR3 protein gets one entry after TCRdb re-called the 5' RACE reads with MiXCR. The sample shows about 2 million distinct CDR3 sequences, about 50% of them seen only once. What was sequenced was blood. All receptors derive from a woman between 40 and 55 years old in good health. Each CDR3 is given with its conserved first and last residue. The order of the fields is CDR3 protein, CDR3 DNA, V gene, J gene, D gene, clone size. The D gene is left open where the match is weak. Clone size is shown for a subset of rows, as once, few, many or a class of expanded clone.

CDR3 protein: CASSLGVMGQGNEQFF; CDR3 DNA: TGCGCCAGCAGCTTGGGAGTCATGGGACAGGGGAACGAGCAGTTCTTC; V gene: TRBV5-1; J gene: TRBJ2-1; D gene: TRBD1; clone size: NA
CDR3 protein: CASSLYHSGANVLTF; CDR3 DNA: TGTGCCAGCAGCCTATACCACTCTGGGGCCAACGTCCTGACTTTC; V gene: TRBV7-2; J gene: TRBJ2-6; D gene: NA; clone size: few
CDR3 protein: CASSPINRGEAEAFF; CDR3 DNA: TGCGCCAGCAGCCCCATAAACAGGGGAGAGGCTGAAGCTTTCTTT; V gene: TRBV5-1; J gene: TRBJ1-1; D gene: TRBD1; clone size: NA
CDR3 protein: CSVASWSAYEQYF; CDR3 DNA: TGCAGCGTTGCTTCCTGGTCAGCCTACGAGCAGTACTTC; V gene: TRBV29-1; J gene: TRBJ2-7; D gene: NA; clone size: NA
CDR3 protein: CSARPPLTGSYGYTF; CDR3 DNA: TGCAGTGCTAGACCCCCCTTGACAGGCTCCTATGGCTACACCTTC; V gene: TRBV20-1; J gene: TRBJ1-2; D gene: NA; clone size: few
CDR3 protein: CASSRAAGNEQFF; CDR3 DNA: TGTGCCAGCAGCCGGGCCGCGGGGAATGAGCAGTTCTTC; V gene: TRBV6-2/TRBV6-3; J gene: TRBJ2-1; D gene: NA; clone size: NA
CDR3 protein: CATSAAGGVDNEQFF; CDR3 DNA: TGTGCCACCAGTGCCGCAGGGGGCGTTGACAATGAGCAGTTCTTC; V gene: TRBV24-1; J gene: TRBJ2-1; D gene: TRBD1; clone size: NA
CDR3 protein: CASSLSAQEQYF; CDR3 DNA: TGTGCCAGCAGCCTATCTGCCCAAGAGCAGTACTTC; V gene: TRBV5-6; J gene: TRBJ2-5; D gene: NA; clone size: NA
CDR3 protein: CASSVGATVYEQYF; CDR3 DNA: TGTGCCAGCAGTGTAGGGGCCACAGTGTACGAGCAGTACTTC; V gene: TRBV28; J gene: TRBJ2-7; D gene: NA; clone size: NA
CDR3 protein: CASSFSGWNEQFF; CDR3 DNA: TGTGCCAGCAGCTTTTCCGGCTGGAATGAGCAGTTCTTC; V gene: TRBV7-6; J gene: TRBJ2-1; D gene: NA; clone size: few
CDR3 protein: CASSFTDGSPLHF; CDR3 DNA: TGTGCCAGCAGTTTCACAGACGGTTCGCCCCTCCACTTT; V gene: TRBV6-5; J gene: TRBJ1-6; D gene: NA; clone size: NA